Following are 26 T cell receptor beta chains from one sample sequenced in a study of cytomegalovirus exposure and HLA in healthy donors. The primer mix had 60 Vbeta and 13 Jbeta primers. Repertoires were generated with immunoSEQ multiplex PCR, while TCRdb's copy carries only in-frame clones and drops some. The sample consists of approximately 77,000 clones, approximately 71% of them appearing once. The sequencing sample was made of PBMCs. These receptors all come from a woman between 40 and 50 years old in good health and CMV-seronegative.

The chain is built from TRBV11-2 and TRBJ2-1; possible D gene TRBD2, 6 bases. The CDR3 spans 16 residues. The germline gives CDR1 SGHAT, CDR2 FQNNGV. Trimming stripped 5 bases from V and 0 bases from J, with 14 bases between. CDR3 bases: TGTGCCAGCAGCCCCTGGCGGGGCAACTCCTACAATGAGCAGTTCTTC. Amino acid sequence: CASSPWRGNSYNEQFF.

This clone occurred a few times. The V call is TRBV19, the J call TRBJ1-5; perhaps TRBD1 as D (5 bases). V shed 5 bases and J shed 5 bases, with 13 bases lying between them. Germline V CDR1 and CDR2: LNHDA, SQIVND (reference sequence). This CDR3 spans 14 amino acids. The CDR3 DNA follows: TGTGCCAGTAGTCAGTCCGGGGGAGATCAGCCCCAGCATTTT. Translation: CASSQSGGDQPQHF.

The chain is built from TRBV7-2 and TRBJ1-5, with TRBD1 as a possible D gene (6 bases). CDR3 length: 15 amino acids. Germline CDR1 is SGHTA and CDR2 is FQGNSA. Trimming stripped 4 bases from V and 1 base from J, with 11 bases between. The DNA of the CDR3 is TGTGCCAGCAGCTCCGAACAGGGAAGCAATCAGCCCCAGCATTTT. It yields the protein CASSSEQGSNQPQHF.

The rearrangement links TRBV11-3 to TRBJ2-3, with D tentatively TRBD2 (5 bases). This CDR3 spans 14 amino acids. Per germline, CDR1 SGHNT and CDR2 YENEEA. With 5 bases removed from V and 3 bases from J, the gap between germline ends came to 12 bases. CDR3: CASSPGLSTDTQYF. CDR3 bases: TGTGCCAGCAGCCCTGGACTGTCTACAGATACGCAGTATTTT. Using reference TRBV11-3 and TRBJ2-3 for the parts outside the CDR3, the full variable domain is EAGVVQSPRYKIIEKKQPVAFWCNPISGHNTLYWYLQNLGQGPELLIRYENEEAVDDSQLPKDRFSAERLKGVDSTLKIQPAELGDSAVYLCASSPGLSTDTQYFGPGTRLTVL.

The V and J genes are TRBV5-4 and TRBJ2-7; 8 bases are shared with TRBD1. The V and J ends lost 0 bases and 7 bases, in that order; junction bases with no gene match: 3. CDR3 length: 13 amino acids. Per germline, CDR1 SGHNT and CDR2 YYREEE (reference sequence). The DNA for the CDR3 is TGTGCCAGCAGCTTGGGACAGGGGATTGAGCAGTACTTC. Encoded protein: CASSLGQGIEQYF.

This sequence joins TRBV14 and TRBJ2-5; 7 nucleotides agree with TRBD2. Trimming took 4 bases from V and 2 from J; bases not matched to a gene: 7. Germline loops: CDR1 SGHDN, CDR2 FVKESK. There are 15 residues in the CDR3. The CDR3 DNA follows: TGTGCCAGCAGCCCACGTAGGGAGGGTCAAGAGACCCAGTACTTC. It encodes CASSPRREGQETQYF.

The rearrangement joins TRBV25-1 to TRBJ1-1, with D maybe TRBD1 (6 bases). The CDR3 consists of 12 residues. The germline V and J ends were trimmed by 6 bases and 11 bases, with 16 bases remaining between them. Looked up from germline, CDR1 is MGHDK and CDR2 is SYGVNS. The CDR3 protein is CASSFTGFDAFF. CDR3 DNA sequence: TGTGCCAGCAGCTTTACAGGGTTTGACGCTTTCTTT.

The V gene is TRBV30, the J gene TRBJ2-2; D remains unclear. Germline CDR1 GTSNPN, CDR2 SVGIG (reference sequence). This CDR3 has 14 amino acids. Trimming pared 0 bases from V and 0 bases from J, leaving 5 bases between. In nucleotides, the CDR3 is TGTGCCTGGAGTGTACGAGCGAACACCGGGGAGCTGTTTTTT. This encodes CAWSVRANTGELFF.

This clone has more than one count but fewer than ten. The rearrangement joins TRBV9 to TRBJ1-5; tentative D call: TRBD1 (5 bases). Germline CDR1 is SGDLS and CDR2 is YYNGEE. This CDR3 contains 14 residues. The V and J ends lost 3 bases and 2 bases respectively, with 9 bases between them. The CDR3 here is CASSAGFGNQPQHF. CDR3 bases: TGTGCCAGCAGCGCAGGGTTTGGCAATCAGCCCCAGCATTTT.

This clone was counted a few times. V and J are TRBV6-5 and TRBJ2-7; 8 positions match TRBD1. This CDR3 contains 14 residues. Per the germline V gene, CDR1 is MNHEY and CDR2 is SVGAGI. V lost 2 bases and J lost 7; bases outside the gene matches: 7. The CDR3 sequence: CASSYGQGSGEQYF. The CDR3 DNA follows: TGTGCCAGCAGTTACGGACAGGGTTCGGGGGAGCAGTACTTC.

The chain recombines TRBV19 with TRBJ1-1; maybe TRBD1 (5 bases). This CDR3 has 15 amino acids. Germline V gives CDR1 LNHDA, CDR2 SQIVND (reference sequence). Trimming stripped 3 bases from V and 1 base from J, with 12 bases between. CDR3 in DNA: TGTGCCAGTAGTATTCGGCGGGGGACGAACACTGAAGCTTTCTTT. Translated, it gives CASSIRRGTNTEAFF. The full variable domain, completed using reference TRBV19 and TRBJ1-1, is DGGITQSPKYLFRKEGQNVTLSCEQNLNHDAMYWYRQDPGQGLRLIYYSQIVNDFQKGDIAEGYSVSREKKESFPLTVTSAQKNPTAFYLCASSIRRGTNTEAFFGQGTRLTVV.

The gene calls are TRBV5-1 and TRBJ2-5; the D is unclear. Germline assignment: CDR1 SGHRS and CDR2 YFSETQ. V dropped 1 base and J dropped 4 bases, with 11 bases sitting between them. The CDR3 has 14 residues. The CDR3 protein is CASSLSNRRETQYF. For the CDR3, the DNA is TGCGCCAGCAGCTTGTCTAATCGTCGAGAGACCCAGTACTTC.

On this clone itself: One junction end does not reproduce the germline sequence, and a read error may be involved. The rearrangement joins TRBV11-2 to TRBJ2-7, with TRBD2 matching over 14 bases. CDR3 size: 13 residues. Looked up from germline, CDR1 is SGHAT and CDR2 is FQNNGV. The DNA for the CDR3 is TGTGCCAGCAGCTTAGCGGGACTAGCGGGGGCCTTGTTC. It codes for CASSLAGLAGALF.

This clone appeared a single time. This chain uses TRBV2 with TRBJ2-7; no reliable D call. The ends were cut back, 6 bases at V and 1 base at J, with 7 bases in the middle. The CDR3 extends over 12 amino acids. Per germline, CDR1 SNHLY and CDR2 FYNNEI. CDR3 residues: CASRPSSYEQYF. The CDR3 DNA reads TGTGCCAGCAGGCCCAGTTCCTACGAGCAGTACTTC.

The rearrangement links TRBV5-1 to TRBJ2-1; D remains ambiguous. The germline gives CDR1 SGHRS, CDR2 YFSETQ. The V and J ends lost 3 bases and 7 bases respectively, with 11 bases between them. The CDR3 is 13 residues long. CDR3 coding DNA: TGCGCCAGCAGCTCCGGCCCGGGTAATGAGCAGTTCTTC. Amino acid sequence: CASSSGPGNEQFF.

The genes are TRBV2 and TRBJ1-1; D remains ambiguous. V lost 2 bases, J lost 5 bases, and 15 bases lay in between. CDR1 is SNHLY and CDR2 is FYNNEI in the germline V gene. This CDR3 has 15 residues. The CDR3 loop is CASSELGAGRTEAFF. CDR3 in DNA: TGTGCCAGCAGTGAACTCGGCGCCGGGAGGACTGAAGCTTTCTTT.

J is TRBJ2-1 and V is TRBV11-2; 7 nucleotides match TRBD2. The ends lost 0 bases at V and 3 bases at J; junction bases unmatched: 5. The CDR3 sequence is 16 residues long. In germline, CDR1 is SGHAT, CDR2 FQNNGV. CDR3 in amino acids: CASSLDWLADYNEQFF. CDR3 sequence (DNA): TGTGCCAGCAGCTTAGATTGGCTAGCGGACTACAATGAGCAGTTCTTC.

The genes are TRBV30 and TRBJ2-2, with D possibly being TRBD1 (6 bases). The V and J ends lost 2 bases and 0 bases respectively, with 10 bases between them. Germline CDR1 reads GTSNPN; CDR2 reads SVGIG (reference sequence). This CDR3 spans 15 amino acids. CDR3 amino acids: CAWSPGTPNTGELFF. The CDR3 DNA reads as TGTGCCTGGAGTCCCGGGACACCGAACACCGGGGAGCTGTTTTTT.

The chain uses TRBV10-3 and TRBJ1-5, with D possibly TRBD1 on 6 matching bases. Germline assignment: CDR1 ENHRY and CDR2 SYGVKD. V was shortened by 6 bases and J by 5 bases, with 14 bases between the two germline ends. The CDR3 contains 14 residues. DNA of the CDR3: TGTGCCATCAGCACCGGGACAAAGGATCAGCCCCAGCATTTT. Its protein is CAISTGTKDQPQHF.

In this sample, this clone turned up a few times. The rearrangement links TRBV27 to TRBJ2-3, with 9 bases matching TRBD2. J gave up 4 bases and V 5 bases, and 10 bases lay outside the gene matches. Germline assignment: CDR1 MNHEY and CDR2 SMNVEV (reference sequence). The CDR3 has 16 amino acids. In nucleotides, the CDR3 is TGTGCCAGCAGTCCCCCTGGCGGGAGGGCCCCAGATACGCAGTATTTT. Translated: CASSPPGGRAPDTQYF.

In its sample, this clone was seen a few times. The J gene is TRBJ1-5, the V gene TRBV10-2; D gene ambiguous. The CDR3 is 11 residues long. Germline lookup yields CDR1 WSHSY and CDR2 SAAADI. Trimming removed 6 bases from V and 9 bases from J, with 9 bases in between. CDR3 DNA sequence: TGCGCCAGCAGCCAGATTGGGCCCCAGCATTTT. Encoded protein: CASSQIGPQHF.

The rearrangement joins TRBV6-5 to TRBJ2-1; 8 nucleotides match TRBD2. The CDR3 sequence is 15 residues long. The V gene end was trimmed by 2 bases and the J gene end by 3 bases; junction bases not matched to a gene: 3. Germline V gene data show CDR1 as MNHEY and CDR2 as SVGAGI. The CDR3 nucleotides read TGTGCCAGCAGTTACGACACTAGCGGCTACAATGAGCAGTTCTTC. It specifies CASSYDTSGYNEQFF.

The chain is built from TRBV5-6 and TRBJ2-7, with TRBD2 identical over 8 bases. Germline V gene data show CDR1 as SGHDT and CDR2 as YYEEEE. Losses at the gene ends were 3 bases for V and 7 bases for J; bases not matched to a gene: 12. The CDR3 is 15 residues long. CDR3 amino acids: CASSSSGGPDGEQYF. The CDR3 region has the DNA TGTGCCAGCAGCTCCAGCGGGGGCCCCGATGGGGAGCAGTACTTC. The complete variable domain, with remaining parts taken from reference TRBV5-6 and TRBJ2-7, reads DAGVTQSPTHLIKTRGQQVTLRCSPKSGHDTVSWYQQALGQGPQFIFQYYEEEERQRGNFPDRFSGHQFPNYSSELNVNALLLGDSALYLCASSSSGGPDGEQYFGPGTRLTVT.

This chain connects TRBV5-3 to TRBJ2-1; D uncertain. TRBV5-3 is assigned to the ORF class and has an uncertain function. Trimming took off 1 base at V and 2 bases at J, with 7 bases between the two ends. The CDR3 has 14 residues. The CDR3 protein is CARSLRRTYNEQFF. The CDR3 DNA is TGTGCCAGAAGCTTGCGGAGAACCTACAATGAGCAGTTCTTC.

This sequence joins TRBV15 and TRBJ2-5, with unresolved D. Trimming pared 0 bases from V and 4 bases from J, leaving 15 bases between. This CDR3 has 16 amino acids. Germline CDR1 and CDR2: LNHNV and YYDKDF (reference sequence). The CDR3 is CATSRDGNGGVETQYF. In nucleotides, the CDR3 is TGTGCCACCAGCAGAGATGGTAACGGCGGAGTAGAGACCCAGTACTTC.

This clone came up a few times. The rearrangement uses TRBV5-4 and TRBJ1-4; 8 bases match TRBD1. CDR3 length: 14 residues. The V segment lost 2 bases and the J segment 8 bases; nucleotides outside the gene matches: 5. CDR1 is SGHNT, CDR2 YYREEE, per germline (reference sequence). CDR3 in DNA: TGTGCCAGCAGCTTTGGCAGGGGGCAGGAAAAACTGTTTTTT. Its translation is CASSFGRGQEKLFF.